The entry that follows covers one TCR beta chain sequence. Antigen specificity is unknown. Isolated RNA was reverse transcribed in full, so expressed TCRB transcripts were sequenced. Sequencing was performed with immunoSEQ multiplex PCR; in TCRdb, only in-frame clones are kept and a portion is missing. Of 150,000 to 200,000 clones listed, around 63% were seen once; the top ten hold approximately 0.09%. The entry originates in a study of beta chain features in type 1 diabetes. Study findings and constraints: Whether HLA type affects TCRB rearrangement stayed undetermined in the present work. A moderate, significant TCRB CDR3 shortening appeared in type 1 diabetes across four CD4+ subsets.

Trimming cost V 1 base and J 4 bases, with 2 bases left between them. From germline, CDR1 is KGHSH and CDR2 LQKENI. The CDR3 spans 11 residues. All sorted populations exceeded 98% purity. Sequenced: naive CD4+ T cells from blood. The receptor was isolated from a man aged 25-40 years with type 1 diabetes. The rearrangement links TRBV18 to TRBJ2-7; no reliable D call. CDR3 sequence reads: CASSPQYEQYF. CDR3 bases: TGTGCCAGCTCACCACAATACGAGCAGTACTTC.